Here is one T cell receptor (beta chain) with its context. No antigen is known for it. This CDR3 spans 14 amino acids. This entry is derived from a study of cytomegalovirus exposure and HLA in healthy donors. The study, taken as a whole, reports: Specific recognition of CMV antigens was confirmed in vitro for a few chains (all CMV-associated).

This cohort consisted of healthy bone marrow donors. PCR amplification relied on 60 Vbeta primers (plus 13 Jbeta primers). Assay: immunoSEQ multiplex PCR; the TCRdb copy retains only in-frame clones and omits some. Seen here are around 110,000 clones, 60% to 70% observed once, and the top ten hold roughly 10%. Sample: PBMCs. The chain employs TRBV21-1 and TRBJ1-5; whether TRBD1, the table's D call, matches the DNA was not checked. TRBV21-1 is listed as a pseudogene. This clonotype was obtained from a woman aged 40 to 50 in good health and CMV-seropositive. The CDR3 is CASRGTSYLQPQHF. CDR3 bases: TGTGCCAGCAGGGGGACATCCTACCTTCAGCCCCAGCATTTT.